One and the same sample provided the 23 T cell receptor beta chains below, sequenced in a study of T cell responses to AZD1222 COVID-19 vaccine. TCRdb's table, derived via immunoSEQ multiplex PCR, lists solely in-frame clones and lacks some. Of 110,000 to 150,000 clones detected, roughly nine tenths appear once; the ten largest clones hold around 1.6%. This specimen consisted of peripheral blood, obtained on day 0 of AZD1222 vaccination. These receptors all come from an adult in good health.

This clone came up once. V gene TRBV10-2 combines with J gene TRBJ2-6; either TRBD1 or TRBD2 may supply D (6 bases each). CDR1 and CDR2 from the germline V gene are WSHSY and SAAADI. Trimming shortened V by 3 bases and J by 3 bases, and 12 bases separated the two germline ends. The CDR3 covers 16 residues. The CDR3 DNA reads TGCGCCAGCAGTGAAGGGGGGCGCGGTGGGGCCAACGTCCTGACTTTC. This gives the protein CASSEGGRGGANVLTF.

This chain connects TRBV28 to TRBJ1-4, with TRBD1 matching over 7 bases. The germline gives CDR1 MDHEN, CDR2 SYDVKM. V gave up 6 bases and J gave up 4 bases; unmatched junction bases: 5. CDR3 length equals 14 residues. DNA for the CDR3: TGTGCCAGCAGGGTGACAGGGCGTAATGAAAAACTGTTTTTT. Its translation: CASRVTGRNEKLFF.

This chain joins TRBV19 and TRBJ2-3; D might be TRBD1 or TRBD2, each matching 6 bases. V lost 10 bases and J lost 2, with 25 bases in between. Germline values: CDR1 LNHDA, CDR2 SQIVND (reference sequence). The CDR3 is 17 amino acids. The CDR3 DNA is TGTGCCACCACGGGACCCGGGGGCCTCCTCCACACAGATACGCAGTATTTT. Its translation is CATTGPGGLLHTDTQYF.

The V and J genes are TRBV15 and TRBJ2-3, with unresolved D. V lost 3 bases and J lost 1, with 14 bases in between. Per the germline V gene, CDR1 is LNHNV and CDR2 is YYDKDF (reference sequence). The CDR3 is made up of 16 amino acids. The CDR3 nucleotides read TGTGCCACCAGCAGGGGCAGGACCTTCGGCACAGATACGCAGTATTTT. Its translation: CATSRGRTFGTDTQYF.

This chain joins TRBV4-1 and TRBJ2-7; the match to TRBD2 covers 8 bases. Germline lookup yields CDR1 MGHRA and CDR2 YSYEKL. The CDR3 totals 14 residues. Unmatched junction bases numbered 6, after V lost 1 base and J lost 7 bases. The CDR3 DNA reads TGCGCCAGCAGCCAAGTTAGCGGGGCTAGGGAGCAGTACTTC. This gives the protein CASSQVSGAREQYF.

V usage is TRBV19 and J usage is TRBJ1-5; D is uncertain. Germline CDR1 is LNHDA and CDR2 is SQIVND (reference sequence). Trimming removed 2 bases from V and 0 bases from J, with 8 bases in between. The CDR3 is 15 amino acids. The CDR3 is CASSISRDSNQPQHF. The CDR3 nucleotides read TGTGCCAGTAGTATAAGCAGAGATAGCAATCAGCCCCAGCATTTT.

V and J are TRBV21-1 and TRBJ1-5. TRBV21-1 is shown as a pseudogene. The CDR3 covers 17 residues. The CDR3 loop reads CASSKVGGPKYNQPQHF. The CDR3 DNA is TGTGCCAGCAGCAAAGTGGGCGGTCCAAAGTACAATCAGCCCCAGCATTTT.

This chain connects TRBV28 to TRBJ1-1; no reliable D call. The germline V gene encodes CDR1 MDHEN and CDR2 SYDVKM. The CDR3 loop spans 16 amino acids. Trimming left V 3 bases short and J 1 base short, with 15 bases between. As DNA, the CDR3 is TGTGCCAGCAGTTTCAATTCACAGATGCCGAACACTGAAGCTTTCTTT. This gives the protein CASSFNSQMPNTEAFF. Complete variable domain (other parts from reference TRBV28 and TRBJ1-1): DVKVTQSSRYLVKRTGEKVFLECVQDMDHENMFWYRQDPGLGLRLIYFSYDVKMKEKGDIPEGYSVSREKKERFSLILESASTNQTSMYLCASSFNSQMPNTEAFFGQGTRLTVV.

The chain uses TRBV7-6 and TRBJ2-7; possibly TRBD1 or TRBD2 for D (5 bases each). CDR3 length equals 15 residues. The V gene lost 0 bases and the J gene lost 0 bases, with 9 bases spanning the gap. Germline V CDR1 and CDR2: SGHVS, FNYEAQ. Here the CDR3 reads CASSLAGEASYEQYF. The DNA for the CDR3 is TGTGCCAGCAGCTTAGCGGGGGAAGCCTCCTACGAGCAGTACTTC.

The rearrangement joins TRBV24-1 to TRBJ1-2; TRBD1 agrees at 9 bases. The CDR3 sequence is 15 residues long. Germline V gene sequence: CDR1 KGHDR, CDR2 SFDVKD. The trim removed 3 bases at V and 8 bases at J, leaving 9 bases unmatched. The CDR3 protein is CATSDQGTGKSGYTF. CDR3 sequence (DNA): TGTGCCACCAGTGATCAGGGGACAGGGAAGTCGGGCTACACCTTC.

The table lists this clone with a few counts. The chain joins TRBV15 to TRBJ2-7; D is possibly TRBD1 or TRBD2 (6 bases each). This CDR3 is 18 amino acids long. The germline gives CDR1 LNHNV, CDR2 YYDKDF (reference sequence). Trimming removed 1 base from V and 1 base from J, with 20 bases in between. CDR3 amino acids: CATSRGAGRNRESYEQYF. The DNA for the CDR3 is TGTGCCACCAGCAGAGGAGCGGGTAGGAACAGGGAATCCTACGAGCAGTACTTC.

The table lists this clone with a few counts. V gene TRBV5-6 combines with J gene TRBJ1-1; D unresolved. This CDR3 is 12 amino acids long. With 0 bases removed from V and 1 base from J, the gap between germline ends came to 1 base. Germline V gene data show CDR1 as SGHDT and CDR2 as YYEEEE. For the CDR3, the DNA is TGTGCCAGCAGCTTGGCGAACACTGAAGCTTTCTTT. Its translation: CASSLANTEAFF.

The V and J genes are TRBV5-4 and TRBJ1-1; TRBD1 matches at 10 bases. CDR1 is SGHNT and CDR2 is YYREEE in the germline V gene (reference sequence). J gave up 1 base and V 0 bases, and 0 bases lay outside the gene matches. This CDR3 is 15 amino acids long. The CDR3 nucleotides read TGTGCCAGCAGCTTGGGGGACAGGGGGAACACTGAAGCTTTCTTT. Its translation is CASSLGDRGNTEAFF.

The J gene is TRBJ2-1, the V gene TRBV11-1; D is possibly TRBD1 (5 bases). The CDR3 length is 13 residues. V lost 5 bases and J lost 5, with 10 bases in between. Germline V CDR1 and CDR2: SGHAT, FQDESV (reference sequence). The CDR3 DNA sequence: TGTGCCAGCAGCCCACAGGCAGACAATGAGCAGTTCTTC. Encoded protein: CASSPQADNEQFF.

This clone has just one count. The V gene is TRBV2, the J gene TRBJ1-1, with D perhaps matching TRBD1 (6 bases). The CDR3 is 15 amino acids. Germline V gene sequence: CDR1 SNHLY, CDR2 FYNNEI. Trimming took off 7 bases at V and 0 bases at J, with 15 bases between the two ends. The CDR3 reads CASKNGGAMNTEAFF. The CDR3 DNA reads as TGTGCCAGCAAGAACGGGGGCGCGATGAACACTGAAGCTTTCTTT.

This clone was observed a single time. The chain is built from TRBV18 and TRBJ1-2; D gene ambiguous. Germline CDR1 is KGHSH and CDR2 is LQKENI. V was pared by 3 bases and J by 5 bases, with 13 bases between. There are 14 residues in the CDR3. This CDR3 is CASSPDAAGYGYTF. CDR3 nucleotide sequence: TGTGCCAGCTCACCGGACGCCGCGGGGTATGGCTACACCTTC.

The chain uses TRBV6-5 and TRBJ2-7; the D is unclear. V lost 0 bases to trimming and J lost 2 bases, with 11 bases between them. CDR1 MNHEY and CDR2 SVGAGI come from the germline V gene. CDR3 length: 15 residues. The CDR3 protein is CASSYSTIAPYEQYF. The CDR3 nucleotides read TGTGCCAGCAGTTACTCGACAATAGCACCCTACGAGCAGTACTTC.

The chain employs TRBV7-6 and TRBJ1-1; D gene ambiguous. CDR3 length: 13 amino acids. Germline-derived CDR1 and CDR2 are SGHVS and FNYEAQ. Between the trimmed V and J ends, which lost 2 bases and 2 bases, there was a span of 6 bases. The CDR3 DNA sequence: TGTGCCAGCAGCTTACTTGAAAACACTGAAGCTTTCTTT. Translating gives CASSLLENTEAFF. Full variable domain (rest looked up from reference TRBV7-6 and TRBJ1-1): GAGVSQSPRYKVTKRGQDVALRCDPISGHVSLYWYRQALGQGPEFLTYFNYEAQQDKSGLPNDRFSAERPEGSISTLTIQRTEQRDSAMYRCASSLLENTEAFFGQGTRLTVV.

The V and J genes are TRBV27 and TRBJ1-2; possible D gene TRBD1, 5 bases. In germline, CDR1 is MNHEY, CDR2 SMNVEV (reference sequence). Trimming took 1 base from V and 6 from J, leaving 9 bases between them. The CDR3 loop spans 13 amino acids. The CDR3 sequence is CASSLFGRDGYTF. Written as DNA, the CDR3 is TGTGCCAGCAGTTTATTTGGCAGGGATGGCTACACCTTC.

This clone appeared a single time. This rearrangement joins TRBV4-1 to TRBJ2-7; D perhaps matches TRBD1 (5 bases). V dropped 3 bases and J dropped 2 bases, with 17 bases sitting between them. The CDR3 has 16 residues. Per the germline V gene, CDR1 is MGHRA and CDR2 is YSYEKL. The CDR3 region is CASSHIPPGAAYEQYF. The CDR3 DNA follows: TGCGCCAGCAGCCACATCCCCCCTGGGGCCGCCTACGAGCAGTACTTC.

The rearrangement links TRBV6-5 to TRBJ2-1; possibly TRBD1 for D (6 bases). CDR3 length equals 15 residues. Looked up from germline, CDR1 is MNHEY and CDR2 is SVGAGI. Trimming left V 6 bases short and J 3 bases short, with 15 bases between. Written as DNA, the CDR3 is TGTGCCAGCAGCCCCCAGGGGACGGACTACAATGAGCAGTTCTTC. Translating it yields CASSPQGTDYNEQFF.

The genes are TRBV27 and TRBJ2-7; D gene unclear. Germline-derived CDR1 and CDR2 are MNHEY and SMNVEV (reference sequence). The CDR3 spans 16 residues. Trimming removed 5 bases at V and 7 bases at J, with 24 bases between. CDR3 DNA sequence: TGTGCCAGCAGTCCGGTAGAGTACCCCCGAGTAATGGAGCAGTACTTC. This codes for CASSPVEYPRVMEQYF.

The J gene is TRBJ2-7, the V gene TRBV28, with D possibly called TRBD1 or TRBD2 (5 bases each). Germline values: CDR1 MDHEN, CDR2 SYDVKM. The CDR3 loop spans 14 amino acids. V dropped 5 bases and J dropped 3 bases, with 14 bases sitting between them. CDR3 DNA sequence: TGTGCCAGCAGTGTTACCCGGGACGGCTACGAGCAGTACTTC. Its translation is CASSVTRDGYEQYF.